Here is one T cell receptor (beta chain) with its context. This record belongs to a study of CD8+ T cells in alopecia areata. After isolation, RNA underwent reverse transcription to generate cDNA as the sequencing template. The method was immunoSEQ multiplex PCR; TCRdb's version includes in-frame clones alone and lacks a portion of them. The repertoire holds 170,000 or so clones, with just under 60% as singletons. Germline V gene data show CDR1 as MNHEY and CDR2 as SMNVEV (reference sequence). V was pared by 6 bases and J by 0 bases, with 3 bases between. CDR3 length: 13 amino acids. Material: CD4+ T cells sorted from blood, obtained at week 0. This receptor was taken from a human donor with alopecia areata. The genes are TRBV27 and TRBJ2-6; D call uncertain. The CDR3 nucleotides are TGTGCCAGCAGGGTCTCTGGGGCCAACGTCCTGACTTTC. This codes for CASRVSGANVLTF.